A selection of T cell receptor beta chains follows, all from one sample in a study of cytomegalovirus exposure and HLA in healthy donors. Only in-frame clones appear in the TCRdb table, and some are missing; sequencing was by immunoSEQ multiplex PCR. The sample gives roughly 120,000 clones, almost 85% of which show up once; more than 1.4% is in the top ten. Material for sequencing was PBMCs. The receptors were gathered from a young woman in good health and CMV-seronegative. Each CDR3 is given without its conserved first and last residue. The D gene is left open where the match is weak.

j_call	v_call	d_call	cdr3_aa
TRBJ2-6	TRBV9	NA	ASSSGANGLT
TRBJ1-5	TRBV2	TRBD1	ASVTGDGQPQH
TRBJ1-1	TRBV6-1	TRBD1	ASSLTGDAEAF
TRBJ1-1	TRBV4-2	NA	ASSQDGVLVNTEAF
TRBJ1-2	TRBV4-3	TRBD1	ASSQGTGAWGNYGYT
TRBJ1-5	TRBV5-5	NA	ASSHGDFPVQSNQPQH
TRBJ2-2	TRBV7-9	NA	ASSFKAGGELF
TRBJ1-2	TRBV5-1	TRBD1	ASSLGNDRGTYGYT
TRBJ1-1	TRBV27	TRBD1	ASSSLLRDRAGNTEAF
TRBJ1-5	TRBV7-8	TRBD1	ASSLRGRGRFNSNQPQH
TRBJ2-3	TRBV5-4	TRBD2	ASSPLRGDTDTQY
TRBJ1-6	TRBV25-1	NA	ASASQEHSPLH
TRBJ1-1	TRBV6-5	NA	ASSWQGTEAF
TRBJ1-2	TRBV29-1	NA	SVVRPAGINYGYT
TRBJ2-7	TRBV19	TRBD1	ASTGPGDRANEQY
TRBJ1-2	TRBV9	NA	ASSVTQGLGYT
TRBJ2-7	TRBV7-2	TRBD1	ASSLGGTGYYEQY
TRBJ1-1	TRBV19	NA	ASKFPDSEINTEAF
TRBJ1-3	TRBV6-5	NA	ASSYGLAGGNTIY
TRBJ1-1	TRBV18	TRBD1	ASSSQGAEHRAEAF
TRBJ2-5	TRBV28	NA	ASSQRGTLTY
TRBJ2-2	TRBV5-5	TRBD2	ASSFRAGETGELF
TRBJ2-7	TRBV28	NA	ASSPPDRPGYEQY
TRBJ2-3	TRBV4-3	TRBD1	ASSQDLGGPTDTQY
TRBJ1-2	TRBV5-1	NA	ASRAGADDYGYT
TRBJ2-3	TRBV5-1	TRBD2	ASRPGTRLDTQY
TRBJ2-1	TRBV5-4	NA	ASSLVRGVSNEQF
TRBJ2-1	TRBV6-1	NA	ASSESPVSDEQF
TRBJ1-2	TRBV4-3	TRBD1	ASSQDRGDGYT
TRBJ2-3	TRBV18	TRBD2	ASSPSTLLAGVPDTQY
TRBJ1-2	TRBV5-8	NA	ASSPMAGGYGYT
TRBJ2-3	TRBV7-5	NA	VREWAHQNTQY
TRBJ2-2	TRBV15	TRBD2	ATSLRLAGGAGELF
TRBJ1-5	TRBV2	NA	ASSEQGWPQH
TRBJ2-5	TRBV5-1	NA	ASSSIVFQETQY
TRBJ1-2	TRBV7-2	NA	ASSLREAGTSGYT
TRBJ1-1	TRBV4-3	NA	ASSQDPPWGGLNTEAF
TRBJ1-1	TRBV29-1	NA	SGTTGNTEAF
TRBJ2-7	TRBV5-5	TRBD1	ASSLGTGSHYEQY
TRBJ1-2	TRBV6-5	NA	ASSPGPYNNYGYT
TRBJ2-5	TRBV12-5	NA	ASGLGAGILQETQY
TRBJ2-1	TRBV7-9	TRBD2	SSRASGKGGNEQF
TRBJ1-1	TRBV11-2	NA	ASSLLESTF
TRBJ1-1	TRBV7-9	TRBD1	ASSRPRTGVTTEAF
TRBJ2-7	TRBV30	NA	AWSVSRAHEQY
TRBJ2-3	TRBV2	NA	ASREHTQY
TRBJ2-7	TRBV29-1	NA	SVEERWQAGEQY
TRBJ2-7	TRBV5-6	NA	ASSSLAATYEQY
TRBJ1-1	TRBV5-5	NA	ASTREGSGGTEAF
TRBJ1-1	TRBV7-8	NA	ASSLHGGTEAF
TRBJ1-5	TRBV5-8	NA	ASSSRDLRTNQPQH
TRBJ2-3	TRBV7-9	NA	ASSGLGSVASINADTQY
TRBJ1-2	TRBV5-4	NA	ASSPDSLRGGYT
NA	TRBV10-3	NA	AISDKGVFSGNTIY
TRBJ2-7	TRBV7-2	NA	ASSPRLPGEQY
TRBJ2-4	TRBV27	TRBD1	ASSLKATGNSQY
TRBJ2-7	TRBV5-1	TRBD1	ASSLNRGYSYEQY
TRBJ2-2	TRBV5-1	TRBD2	ASSRTSGNTGELF
TRBJ2-1	TRBV5-4	TRBD2	ASSSGTSPNEQF
TRBJ2-2	TRBV7-2	TRBD1	ASSPRQGAGTGELF